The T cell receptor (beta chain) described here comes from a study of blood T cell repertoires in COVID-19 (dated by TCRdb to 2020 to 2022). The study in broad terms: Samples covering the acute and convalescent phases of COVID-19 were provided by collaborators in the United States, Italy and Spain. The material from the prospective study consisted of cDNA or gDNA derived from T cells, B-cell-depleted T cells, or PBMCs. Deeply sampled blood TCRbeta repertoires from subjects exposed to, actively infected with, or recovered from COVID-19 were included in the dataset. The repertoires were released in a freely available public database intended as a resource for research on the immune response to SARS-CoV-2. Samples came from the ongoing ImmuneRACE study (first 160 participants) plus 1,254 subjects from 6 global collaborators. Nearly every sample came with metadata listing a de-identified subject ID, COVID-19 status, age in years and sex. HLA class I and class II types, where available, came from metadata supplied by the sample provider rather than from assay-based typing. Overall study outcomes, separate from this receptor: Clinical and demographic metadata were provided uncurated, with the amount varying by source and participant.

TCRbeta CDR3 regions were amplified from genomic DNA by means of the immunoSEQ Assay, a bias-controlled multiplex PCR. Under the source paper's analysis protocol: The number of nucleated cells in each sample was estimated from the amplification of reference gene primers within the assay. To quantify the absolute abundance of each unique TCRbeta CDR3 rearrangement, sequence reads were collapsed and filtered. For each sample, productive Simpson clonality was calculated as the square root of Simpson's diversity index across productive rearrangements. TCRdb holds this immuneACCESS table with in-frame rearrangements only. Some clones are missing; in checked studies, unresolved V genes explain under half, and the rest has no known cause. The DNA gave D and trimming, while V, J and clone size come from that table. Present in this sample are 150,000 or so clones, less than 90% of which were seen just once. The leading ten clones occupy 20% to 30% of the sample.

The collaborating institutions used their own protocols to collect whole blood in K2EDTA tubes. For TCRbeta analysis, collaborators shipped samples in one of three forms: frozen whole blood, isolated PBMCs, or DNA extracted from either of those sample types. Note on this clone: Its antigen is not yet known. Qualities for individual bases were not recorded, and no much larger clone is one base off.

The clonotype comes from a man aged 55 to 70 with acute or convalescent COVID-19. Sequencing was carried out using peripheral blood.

The DNA sequence reads TGCGCCAGCAGGCTCGGGACAGCGAGCTACGAGCAGTACTTC. This is translated as CASRLGTASYEQYF. The chain links TRBV5-1 with TRBJ2-7; 7 bases in the junction line up with TRBD1. The germline V gene gives CDR1 as SGHRS and CDR2 as YFSETQ. At the junction V is shortened by 5 bases and J by 3 bases; bases outside the gene matches: 8. Counted from cysteine to phenylalanine, this CDR3 has 14 amino acids. Only the CDR3 DNA is retained, 42 bases long and in frame from the first base. When the CDR3 is completed using the reference TRBV5-1 and TRBJ2-7 genes on either side, the full variable domain is KAGVTQTPRYLIKTRGQQVTLSCSPISGHRSVSWYQQTPGQGLQFLFEYFSETQRNKGNFPGRFSGRQFSNSRSEMNVSTLELGDSALYLCASRLGTASYEQYFGPGTRLTVT.